The T cell receptor beta chain under discussion was sequenced for a study of shared clonotypes between healthy human individuals. Points from the study as a whole: Among the subsets, naive ones generally showed larger estimated richness than memory ones.

From CD4+ cells came CD45RA+ naive and CD45RA-negative memory subsets. The count of this clone is one. Its target is unknown. Replicate PCRs for sorted subsets used approximately 190 ng DNA; this equaled around 28,000 T cell genomes. Assay used: immunoSEQ multiplex PCR; TCRdb lists only in-frame clones, some missing. This table has about 680,000 clones, about three quarters appearing once. The sequencing input was memory CD4+ T cells sorted from blood. The subset: CD45RA-negative fraction. This TCR was sampled from a woman aged 25 to 39 in good health.

The CDR3: CASKLLASKNIQYF. Written as DNA, the CDR3 is TGTGCCAGCAAATTACTAGCGTCCAAAAACATTCAGTACTTC. The chain links TRBV2 to TRBJ2-4, with TRBD2 matching over 7 bases. The CDR3 spans 14 residues. Germline assignment: CDR1 SNHLY and CDR2 FYNNEI. Trimming at V came to 7 bases and at J to 2 bases, leaving 5 bases not matched to a gene.